Following are 29 T cell receptor beta chains from one sample sequenced in a study of beta chain features in type 1 diabetes. Every bit of the isolated RNA underwent reverse transcription, so sequencing read expressed TCRB transcripts. Generated by immunoSEQ multiplex PCR, the TCRdb table keeps only in-frame clones and is missing some. The table includes 240,000 or so clones, 55% to 70% detected once. Sequencing was done on a sample of naive CD4+ T cells from blood. Receptor source: a man aged 25 to 45 in good health.

This sequence joins TRBV14 and TRBJ1-1, with D perhaps matching TRBD1 (5 bases). This CDR3 is 16 amino acids long. Germline V gene sequence: CDR1 SGHDN, CDR2 FVKESK. Trimming took 3 bases from V and 1 from J, leaving 15 bases between them. CDR3 sequence: CASSQGDPLGNTEAFF. CDR3 bases: TGTGCCAGCAGCCAGGGGGACCCACTGGGGAACACTGAAGCTTTCTTT.

Here the CDR3 DNA reads TGTGCCACCAGCAGAGATCCCACAGGGGCCGGGGAGCTGTTTTTT. Translating it yields CATSRDPTGAGELFF. The chain carries TRBV15 and TRBJ2-2; 7 bases are a match to TRBD1. The germline V gene has CDR1 LNHNV and CDR2 YYDKDF (reference sequence). J lost 6 bases, V lost 0 bases, and 4 bases had no gene match. CDR3 length: 15 residues.

Only a few counts were recorded for this clone. The chain couples TRBV29-1 to TRBJ2-7; 7 nucleotides match TRBD1. The CDR3 consists of 13 residues. V shed 0 bases and J 2 bases; nucleotides not matched to a gene: 1. Germline V gene data show CDR1 as SQVTM and CDR2 as ANQGSEA. CDR3 DNA: TGCAGCGTTGAAGATGACAGGGCCTACGAGCAGTACTTC. Residues: CSVEDDRAYEQYF.

Only a few counts were recorded for this clone. The chain joins TRBV9 to TRBJ2-5, with a possible D match to TRBD1 (6 bases). CDR3 length: 16 amino acids. Trimming cost V 3 bases and J 2 bases, with 17 bases left between them. The germline CDR1 and CDR2 sequences are SGDLS and YYNGEE. The CDR3 reads CASSARDTEFQETQYF. CDR3 DNA: TGTGCCAGCAGCGCCCGGGACACAGAATTTCAAGAGACCCAGTACTTC.

This rearrangement joins TRBV23-1 to TRBJ2-5; D might be TRBD1 (6 bases). TRBV23-1 qualifies as an ORF whose function is uncertain. Trimming removed 4 bases from V and 1 base from J, with 13 bases in between. This CDR3 spans 15 amino acids. The CDR3 region is CASSRNDRSQETQYF. The CDR3 DNA reads as TGCGCCAGCAGTCGCAACGACAGGTCCCAAGAGACCCAGTACTTC.

Only a few counts were recorded for this clone. The chain couples TRBV23-1 to TRBJ2-2; TRBD1 matches at 7 bases. TRBV23-1 is annotated as an ORF whose role is uncertain. The ends lost 7 bases at V and 5 bases at J; junction bases unmatched: 13. CDR3 length: 16 amino acids. CDR3 DNA: TGCGCCAGCAACCCTAGACAGGGCCACGGGACCGGGGAGCTGTTTTTT. Translation gives CASNPRQGHGTGELFF.

CDR3 protein: CASSGSGRGTDTQYF. CDR3 DNA: TGTGCCAGCAGCGGTAGCGGGAGGGGCACAGATACGCAGTATTTT. The chain links TRBV28 to TRBJ2-3; 11 bases match TRBD2. Germline V CDR1 and CDR2: MDHEN, SYDVKM. The CDR3 is 15 amino acids. J was trimmed by 1 base and V by 6 bases; bases with no gene match: 3.

This chain links TRBV2 with TRBJ2-5; D not certain. Trimming removed 7 bases at V and 5 bases at J, with 2 bases between. In germline, CDR1 is SNHLY, CDR2 FYNNEI. The CDR3 runs to 9 residues. The CDR3 DNA reads as TGTGCCAGCACGGAGACCCAGTACTTC. Residues: CASTETQYF.

The V call is TRBV6-6, the J call TRBJ2-3; TRBD2 aligns across 13 bases. CDR1 MNHNY and CDR2 SVGAGI come from the germline V gene (reference sequence). The length of the CDR3 is 14 residues. The junction had 3 bases not matched to a gene; V was cut back by 6 bases and J by 6 bases. Here the CDR3 DNA reads TGTGCCAGCAGAACGGGACTAGCGGGGGATACGCAGTATTTT. Its protein product is CASRTGLAGDTQYF.

This clone showed up just a few times. CDR3 loop: CAIRGRASTDTQYF. CDR3 sequence (DNA): TGTGCCATCAGGGGGAGGGCCAGCACAGATACGCAGTATTTT. This chain joins TRBV10-3 and TRBJ2-3; 7 bases line up with TRBD2. The CDR3 contains 14 residues. Trimming at V came to 6 bases and at J to 0 bases, leaving 3 bases not matched to a gene. CDR1 is ENHRY, CDR2 SYGVKD, per germline.

The gene calls are TRBV5-1 and TRBJ2-5; D may correspond to TRBD1 or TRBD2 (6 bases each). Germline-derived CDR1 and CDR2 are SGHRS and YFSETQ. The germline V and J ends were trimmed by 6 bases and 5 bases, with 17 bases remaining between them. CDR3 length: 14 amino acids. The CDR3 region is CASTRRGAGETQYF. CDR3 nucleotide sequence: TGCGCCAGCACGCGGAGGGGGGCTGGCGAGACCCAGTACTTC.

The table lists this clone with a count of one. The same CDR3 is also encoded by other DNA sequences in this sample. The J gene is TRBJ2-3, the V gene TRBV9, with D tentatively TRBD1 or TRBD2 (5 bases each). V lost 2 bases, J lost 6 bases, and 7 bases lay in between. CDR1 SGDLS and CDR2 YYNGEE come from the germline V gene. This CDR3 has 12 amino acids. CDR3 protein: CASSVEGDTQYF. CDR3 DNA sequence: TGTGCCAGCAGCGTTGAGGGGGATACGCAGTATTTT.

The gene calls are TRBV6-5 and TRBJ2-7; 7 positions agree with TRBD1. The germline CDR1 and CDR2 sequences are MNHEY and SVGAGI. The CDR3 runs to 15 residues. V gave up 2 bases and J gave up 1 base; unmatched junction bases: 5. The CDR3 nucleotides read TGTGCCAGCAGTTACGAAGGGGGCCTTTCCTACGAGCAGTACTTC. Translation gives CASSYEGGLSYEQYF.

This chain joins TRBV28 and TRBJ2-6, with D possibly matching TRBD1 (5 bases). V dropped 5 bases and J dropped 4 bases, with 18 bases sitting between them. Per the germline V gene, CDR1 is MDHEN and CDR2 is SYDVKM. The CDR3 extends over 17 amino acids. CDR3 loop: CASSQRQSRGGANVLTF. The CDR3 nucleotides read TGTGCCAGCAGTCAAAGACAGTCCCGAGGAGGGGCCAACGTCCTGACTTTC. The whole variable domain, remainder taken from reference TRBV28 and TRBJ2-6, is DVKVTQSSRYLVKRTGEKVFLECVQDMDHENMFWYRQDPGLGLRLIYFSYDVKMKEKGDIPEGYSVSREKKERFSLILESASTNQTSMYLCASSQRQSRGGANVLTFGAGSRLTVL.

J is TRBJ1-6 and V is TRBV15; D gene unclear. V was clipped by 0 bases and J by 4 bases, with 10 bases between them. The CDR3 length is 16 residues. Germline V lookup: CDR1 LNHNV, CDR2 YYDKDF (reference sequence). The CDR3 loop is CATSRDLAVYNSPLHF. CDR3 DNA sequence: TGTGCCACCAGCAGAGATTTGGCAGTTTATAATTCACCCCTCCACTTT.

The V call is TRBV18, the J call TRBJ2-1; D uncertain. The germline V gene encodes CDR1 KGHSH and CDR2 LQKENI. There are 13 residues in the CDR3. V was pared by 2 bases and J by 7 bases, with 9 bases between. The CDR3 DNA sequence: TGTGCCAGCTCACCAGGGGTCGAGAATGAGCAGTTCTTC. This codes for CASSPGVENEQFF. The full variable domain, completed using reference TRBV18 and TRBJ2-1, is NAGVMQNPRHLVRRRGQEARLRCSPMKGHSHVYWYRQLPEEGLKFMVYLQKENIIDESGMPKERFSAEFPKEGPSILRIQQVVRGDSAAYFCASSPGVENEQFFGPGTRLTVL.

The chain carries TRBV11-2 and TRBJ2-2; no reliable D call. Trimming cost V 3 bases and J 1 base, with 6 bases left between them. CDR1 is SGHAT, CDR2 FQNNGV, per germline. This CDR3 contains 14 residues. Written as DNA, the CDR3 is TGTGCCAGCAGCTTTAGGAGGAACACCGGGGAGCTGTTTTTT. Its protein is CASSFRRNTGELFF.

The V gene is TRBV15, the J gene TRBJ2-3; D remains unclear. V was shortened by 0 bases and J by 0 bases, with 16 bases between the two germline ends. The CDR3 consists of 18 residues. Germline V lookup: CDR1 LNHNV, CDR2 YYDKDF (reference sequence). CDR3 residues: CATSRDRLRAVSTDTQYF. The CDR3 DNA sequence: TGTGCCACCAGCAGAGATCGGTTACGGGCGGTTAGCACAGATACGCAGTATTTT.

The DNA of the CDR3 is TGTGCCAGTAGAGACAGGGTTGGTTCACCCCTCCACTTT. Its translation: CASRDRVGSPLHF. The chain is built from TRBV19 and TRBJ1-6; 7 nucleotides match TRBD1. The junction had 5 bases not matched to a gene; V was cut back by 6 bases and J by 9 bases. This CDR3 spans 13 amino acids. Germline V gene lookup returns CDR1 LNHDA and CDR2 SQIVND (reference sequence).

V and J are TRBV30 and TRBJ1-6, with a tentative D call TRBD1 (6 bases). Germline V gives CDR1 GTSNPN, CDR2 SVGIG (reference sequence). The V end was cut by 5 bases, the J end by 5 bases, with 13 bases between. CDR3 size: 14 residues. CDR3 region: CAWSGTLDNSPLHF. As DNA, the CDR3 is TGTGCCTGGTCCGGGACACTCGATAATTCACCCCTCCACTTT.

This chain connects TRBV28 to TRBJ1-1; the D gene is possibly TRBD1 (6 bases). The CDR3 totals 11 residues. Trimming removed 7 bases from V and 4 bases from J, with 7 bases in between. Germline CDR1 is MDHEN and CDR2 is SYDVKM. The DNA for the CDR3 is TGTGCCAGCAAGGGGGGCACTGAAGCTTTCTTT. It is translated as CASKGGTEAFF.

V and J are TRBV9 and TRBJ2-3; D may be TRBD1 or TRBD2 (5 bases each). Germline CDR1 is SGDLS and CDR2 is YYNGEE. Trimming shortened V by 0 bases and J by 4 bases, and 12 bases separated the two germline ends. The CDR3 extends over 15 amino acids. CDR3 in DNA: TGTGCCAGCAGCGTAGTCGGGGCGGCCCCAGATACGCAGTATTTT. Its translation is CASSVVGAAPDTQYF.

This chain links TRBV20-1 with TRBJ2-1, with TRBD1 matching 8 bases. CDR1 DFQATT and CDR2 SNEGSKA come from the germline V gene (reference sequence). The CDR3 covers 9 residues. J lost 16 bases, V lost 6 bases, and 5 bases had no gene match. DNA for the CDR3: TGCAGTGCCTCAGGGGGCGGATTCTTC. It yields the protein CSASGGGFF.

This chain joins TRBV30 and TRBJ1-2, with 9 bases aligning to TRBD1. In germline, CDR1 is GTSNPN, CDR2 SVGIG (reference sequence). The length of the CDR3 is 14 residues. V was pared by 1 base and J by 7 bases, with 7 bases of the junction left unmatched. This CDR3 is CAWSADRGQGGYTF. CDR3 coding DNA: TGTGCCTGGAGTGCGGACAGGGGTCAAGGTGGCTACACCTTC.

The rearrangement links TRBV4-1 to TRBJ1-4; 7 positions agree with TRBD1. The trim removed 4 bases at V and 6 bases at J, leaving 5 bases unmatched. Germline lookup yields CDR1 MGHRA and CDR2 YSYEKL. CDR3 size: 14 residues. This chain's CDR3 is CASSLTGYYEKLFF. In DNA, the CDR3 is TGCGCCAGCAGCCTGACAGGGTATTATGAAAAACTGTTTTTT.

CDR3 nucleotide sequence: TGTGCTAGTGGTCCCCAACCCAAAGCTTTCTTT. It specifies CASGPQPKAFF. This chain joins TRBV12-5 and TRBJ1-1, with D unresolved. The CDR3 length is 11 residues. The germline V gene encodes CDR1 LGHNT and CDR2 FRNRAP. The V gene lost 5 bases and the J gene lost 9 bases, with 10 bases spanning the gap.

The V gene is TRBV5-1, the J gene TRBJ2-6, with a tentative D call TRBD2 (5 bases). There are 15 residues in the CDR3. Trimming cost V 4 bases and J 0 bases, with 8 bases left between them. Germline loops: CDR1 SGHRS, CDR2 YFSETQ. The CDR3 spells CASSQTISGANVLTF. CDR3 DNA sequence: TGCGCCAGCAGCCAGACTATCTCTGGGGCCAACGTCCTGACTTTC.

J is TRBJ2-1 and V is TRBV30, with D hard to call. The CDR3 runs 12 residues. The V and J ends lost 2 bases and 7 bases respectively, with 9 bases between them. The germline V gene has CDR1 GTSNPN and CDR2 SVGIG (reference sequence). The CDR3: CAWSPKKNEQFF. As DNA, the CDR3 is TGTGCCTGGAGTCCTAAGAAAAATGAGCAGTTCTTC.

In nucleotides, the CDR3 is TGTGCCTGGAGGAGGGACCCCATCGGCAATGAGCAGTTCTTC. This codes for CAWRRDPIGNEQFF. The chain combines TRBV30 with TRBJ2-1; D assignment may be TRBD1 or TRBD2 (5 bases each). The germline CDR1 and CDR2 sequences are GTSNPN and SVGIG (reference sequence). Trimming removed 3 bases at V and 6 bases at J, with 15 bases between. The CDR3 totals 14 residues.